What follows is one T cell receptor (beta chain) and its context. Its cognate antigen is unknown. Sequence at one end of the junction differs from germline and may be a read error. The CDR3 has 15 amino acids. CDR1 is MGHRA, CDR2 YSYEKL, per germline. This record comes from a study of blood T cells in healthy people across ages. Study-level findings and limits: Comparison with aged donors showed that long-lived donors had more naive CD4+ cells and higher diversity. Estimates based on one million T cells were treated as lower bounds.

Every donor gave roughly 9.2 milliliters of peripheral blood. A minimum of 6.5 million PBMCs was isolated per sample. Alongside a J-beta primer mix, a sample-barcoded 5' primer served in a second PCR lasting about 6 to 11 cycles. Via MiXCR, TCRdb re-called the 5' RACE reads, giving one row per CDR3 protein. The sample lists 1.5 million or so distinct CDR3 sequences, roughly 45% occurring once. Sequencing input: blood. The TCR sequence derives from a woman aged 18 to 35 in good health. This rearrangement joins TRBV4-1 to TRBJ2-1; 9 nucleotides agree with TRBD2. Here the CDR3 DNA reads TGCGCCAGCAGCCAGGCCGGGACTAGCTGGAATGATCAGTTCTTC. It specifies CASSQAGTSWNDQFF.